The clone carrying this TCR beta chain was observed many times. Its cognate antigen is unknown. This entry comes from a study of CD8+CD57+ T cells in acquired aplastic anemia. The study's findings and limits: The study found no significant CD8+ Simpson's diversity difference between patients and controls. Patients and controls turned out to have some 30 CD8+ CDR3 sequences in common.

There are 16 residues in the CDR3. CDR1 is LNHDA and CDR2 is SQIVND in the germline V gene (reference sequence). Trimming pared 4 bases from V and 0 bases from J, leaving 15 bases between. Both TCR beta VDJ combination and CDR3 sequence profiling were carried out. Genomic DNA was the template for this profiling. TCRdb re-called the reads with MiXCR, one entry per CDR3 protein. The sample lists approximately 200,000 distinct CDR3 sequences; 55% to 70% were seen once. The chain couples TRBV19 to TRBJ1-2; D ambiguous. The TCR originated in a human donor with severe aplastic anemia or a healthy control (not recorded which). The sequencing sample was made of sorted CD4+, CD8+, or CD8+CD57+ T cells (not recorded which) from PBMCs. CDR3 bases: TGTGCCAGTAGTAAGGTGACCGCTCCGACTAACTATGGCTACACCTTC. Its protein product is CASSKVTAPTNYGYTF. Full variable domain (remainder filled in from reference TRBV19 and TRBJ1-2): DGGITQSPKYLFRKEGQNVTLSCEQNLNHDAMYWYRQDPGQGLRLIYYSQIVNDFQKGDIAEGYSVSREKKESFPLTVTSAQKNPTAFYLCASSKVTAPTNYGYTFGSGTRLTVV.